The 6 T cell receptor beta chains below were found in one sample sequenced in a study of blood T cells in healthy people across ages. With a J-beta primer mix and a sample-barcoded 5' primer, a second PCR ran about 6 to 11 cycles. TCRdb re-called the 5' RACE reads with MiXCR, one entry per CDR3 protein. The sample includes about 1.5 million distinct CDR3 sequences, 40% to 45% of them seen just once. Specimen: blood. The receptors were gathered from a woman aged 18-29 years in good health.

The chain combines TRBV30 with TRBJ2-1; 8 bases are a match to TRBD2. The last part of the DNA fits TRBJ2-7 better; the J call may be wrong. This CDR3 is built from 16 residues. The germline CDR1 and CDR2 sequences are GTSNPN and SVGIG (reference sequence). The CDR3 DNA follows: TGTGCCTGGAGTGATCCTAGCGGGCTCTCCTACAATGAGCAGTACTTC. As protein: CAWSDPSGLSYNEQYF.

The gene calls are TRBV4-2 and TRBJ2-3; D is ambiguous. The V gene lost 6 bases and the J gene lost 6 bases, with 10 bases spanning the gap. Per germline, CDR1 LGHNA and CDR2 YNFKEQ. The CDR3 runs 12 residues. The CDR3 loop is CASRSPADTQYF. Written as DNA, the CDR3 is TGTGCCAGCAGGTCCCCCGCTGATACGCAGTATTTT.

CDR3 in DNA: TGTGCCAGCAGCTTAGGTCGGTTCGCTAACTATGGCTACACCTTC. Translating gives CASSLGRFANYGYTF. The chain is built from TRBV7-8 and TRBJ1-2; no clear D. The V end was cut by 1 base, the J end by 0 bases, with 9 bases between. Germline loops: CDR1 SGHVS, CDR2 FQNEAQ. This CDR3 contains 15 residues.

This clonotype was detected many times. The genes are TRBV7-9 and TRBJ2-1; no definite D call. CDR1 is SEHNR, CDR2 FQNEAQ, per germline (reference sequence). The CDR3 sequence is 11 residues long. Trimming removed 6 bases at V and 5 bases at J, with 5 bases between. The CDR3 loop is CASSINNEQFF. The CDR3 coding sequence is TGTGCCAGCAGTATAAACAATGAGCAGTTCTTC. Supplemented by reference TRBV7-9 and TRBJ2-1, the full variable domain reads DTGVSQNPRHKITKRGQNVTFRCDPISEHNRLYWYRQTLGQGPEFLTYFQNEAQLEKSRLLSDRFSAERPKGSFSTLEIQRTEQGDSAMYLCASSINNEQFFGPGTRLTVL.

The sample holds many counts of this clonotype. The chain's CDR3 is CASSSSGGTYNEQFF. The CDR3 nucleotides read TGTGCCAGCAGCTCTAGCGGGGGGACTTACAATGAGCAGTTCTTC. This chain uses TRBV7-9 with TRBJ2-1, with 11 bases identical to TRBD2. V shed 4 bases, J shed 4 bases, and the junction held 3 bases outside the gene matches. The CDR3 runs to 15 residues. Germline V lookup: CDR1 SEHNR, CDR2 FQNEAQ (reference sequence).

V is TRBV20-1 and J is TRBJ2-3; 10 positions match TRBD2. The CDR3 contains 17 residues. Per germline, CDR1 DFQATT and CDR2 SNEGSKA (reference sequence). The trim removed 5 bases at V and 1 base at J, leaving 12 bases unmatched. The CDR3 spells CSAVGTSVPGGTDTQYF. The DNA of the CDR3 is TGCAGTGCTGTCGGGACTAGCGTCCCAGGGGGCACAGATACGCAGTATTTT.